This TCR beta chain stems from a study of blood T cell repertoires in COVID-19. Study-wide context: PBMCs, B-cell-depleted T cells, or T cells provided the cDNA or gDNA that made up the material.

CDR1 and CDR2 (germline): SGHVS, FNYEAQ. The CDR3 length is 16 residues. The V and J ends lost 3 bases and 2 bases, in that order; junction bases with no gene match: 5. In the source study's methods: Nucleated cell number was recorded as an estimate derived from reference gene primer amplification. Profiling relied on immunoSEQ multiplex PCR, and the TCRdb table lists in-frame clones only, not all of them. V and J calls and clone size come straight from that table; D and trimming were deduced from the DNA. The sample includes tens of thousands of clones, around 91% of them seen just once. Sequences were obtained from peripheral blood. V and J are TRBV7-6 and TRBJ2-4, with 9 bases that match TRBD1. This TCR was sampled from a man between 65 and 80 years old with active or convalescent COVID-19. CDR3 in DNA: TGTGCCAGCAGCTTGGGACAGGGCGGGACCAAAAACATTCAGTACTTC. Its translation: CASSLGQGGTKNIQYF. The variable domain in full, completed from reference TRBV7-6 and TRBJ2-4, reads GAGVSQSPRYKVTKRGQDVALRCDPISGHVSLYWYRQALGQGPEFLTYFNYEAQQDKSGLPNDRFSAERPEGSISTLTIQRTEQRDSAMYRCASSLGQGGTKNIQYFGAGTRLSVL.